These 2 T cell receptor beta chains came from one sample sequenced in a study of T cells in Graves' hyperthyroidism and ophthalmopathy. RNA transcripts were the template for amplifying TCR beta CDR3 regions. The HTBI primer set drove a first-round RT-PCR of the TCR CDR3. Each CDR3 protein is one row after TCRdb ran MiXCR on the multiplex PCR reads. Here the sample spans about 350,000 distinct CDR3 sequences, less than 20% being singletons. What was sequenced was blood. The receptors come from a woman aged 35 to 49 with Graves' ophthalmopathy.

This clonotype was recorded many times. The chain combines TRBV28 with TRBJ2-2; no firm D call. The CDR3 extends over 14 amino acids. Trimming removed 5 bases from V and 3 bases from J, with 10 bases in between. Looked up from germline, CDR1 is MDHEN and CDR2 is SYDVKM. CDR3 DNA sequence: TGTGCCAGCAGTCATCCGAGGTACACCGGGGAGCTGTTTTTT. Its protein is CASSHPRYTGELFF.

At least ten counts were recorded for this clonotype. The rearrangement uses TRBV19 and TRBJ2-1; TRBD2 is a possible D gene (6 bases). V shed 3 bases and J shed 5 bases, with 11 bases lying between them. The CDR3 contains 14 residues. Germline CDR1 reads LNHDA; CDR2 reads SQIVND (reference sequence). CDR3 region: CASSMSGRHNEQFF. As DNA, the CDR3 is TGTGCCAGTAGTATGTCAGGGAGGCACAATGAGCAGTTCTTC.